Presented here are 17 T cell receptor beta chains from one specimen sequenced in a study of beta chain features in type 1 diabetes. Study-level findings and limits: Patients with Type 1 diabetes showed moderately but significantly shorter TCRB CDR3s in all four CD4+ subsets.

Their recognized antigens are unknown. Expressed TCRB transcripts were sequenced, since all the RNA that had been isolated was reverse transcribed. Measured with immunoSEQ multiplex PCR; TCRdb has only the in-frame clones, and not every one. The sample consists of tens of thousands of clones, approximately 72% of them appearing once. Sequences were obtained from Tregs from blood. The receptors here all came from a woman between 18 and 29 years old with type 1 diabetes.

This clone was seen once. The chain recombines TRBV7-9 with TRBJ1-1; no firm D call. The germline V gene has CDR1 SEHNR and CDR2 FQNEAQ (reference sequence). This CDR3 spans 14 amino acids. Trimming pared 5 bases from V and 0 bases from J, leaving 10 bases between. CDR3 region: CASSLASLNTEAFF. CDR3 coding DNA: TGTGCCAGCAGCCTCGCGTCCCTGAACACTGAAGCTTTCTTT.

This clone was observed a few times. This chain uses TRBV7-2 with TRBJ2-1, with 7 bases matching TRBD1. The germline gives CDR1 SGHTA, CDR2 FQGNSA. Trimming took 6 bases from V and 6 from J; bases not matched to a gene: 14. This CDR3 is 16 amino acids long. CDR3 sequence (DNA): TGTGCCAGCAGTTCCGACAGGGTTCAATTAGGCAATGAGCAGTTCTTC. Protein product: CASSSDRVQLGNEQFF. The full variable domain, in which reference TRBV7-2 and TRBJ2-1 provide the parts outside the CDR3, is GAGVSQSPSNKVTEKGKDVELRCDPISGHTALYWYRQSLGQGLEFLIYFQGNSAPDKSGLPSDRFSAERTGGSVSTLTIQRTQQEDSAVYLCASSSDRVQLGNEQFFGPGTRLTVL.

The chain recombines TRBV7-9 with TRBJ1-1, with D maybe TRBD1 (5 bases). V lost 2 bases and J lost 1, with 8 bases in between. The CDR3 spans 14 residues. The germline V gene encodes CDR1 SEHNR and CDR2 FQNEAQ (reference sequence). The CDR3 DNA reads as TGTGCCAGCAGCTTACGACAGACGAACACTGAAGCTTTCTTT. Residues: CASSLRQTNTEAFF.

The J gene is TRBJ1-1, the V gene TRBV5-1, with D possibly being TRBD1 (5 bases). CDR1 and CDR2 from the germline V gene are SGHRS and YFSETQ. The CDR3 contains 14 residues. V was shortened by 4 bases and J by 4 bases, with 14 bases between the two germline ends. The CDR3 nucleotides are TGCGCCAGCAGCCCCCCGGGGGGAGGCACTGAAGCTTTCTTT. Protein: CASSPPGGGTEAFF.

The chain combines TRBV4-3 with TRBJ2-5, with 7 bases matching TRBD1. CDR1 LGHNA and CDR2 YSLEER come from the germline V gene. The J segment lost 2 bases and the V segment lost 3 bases, leaving 9 bases of the junction unmatched. This CDR3 has 16 amino acids. CDR3 sequence: CASSQNPGQQQETQYF. In DNA, the CDR3 is TGCGCCAGCAGCCAGAACCCGGGACAGCAGCAAGAGACCCAGTACTTC.

V is TRBV29-1 and J is TRBJ1-5; D call uncertain. V was clipped by 1 base and J by 4 bases, with 8 bases between them. CDR1 and CDR2 from the germline V gene are SQVTM and ANQGSEA. The CDR3 sequence is 13 residues long. CDR3 in DNA: TGCAGCGTTGAAGTTTCGGTGAATCAGCCCCAGCATTTT. The encoded protein is CSVEVSVNQPQHF.

V is TRBV23-1 and J is TRBJ2-7; 8 bases agree with TRBD1. TRBV23-1 is annotated as an ORF whose role is uncertain. This CDR3 region has 13 residues. J lost 3 bases, V lost 4 bases, and 2 bases had no gene match. The CDR3: CASSPGTGYEQYF. CDR3 in DNA: TGCGCCAGCAGTCCTGGGACAGGCTACGAGCAGTACTTC.

Comments on this clone: The junction does not match germline at one end; this may be a read error. The J gene is TRBJ2-1, the V gene TRBV29-1, with D possibly TRBD1 on 6 matching bases. The CDR3 is made up of 15 amino acids. Germline CDR1 reads SQVTM; CDR2 reads ANQGSEA. CDR3 sequence (DNA): TGCAGCGTGGAAGGGGGTAGGACAAGATACAATGAGCAGTTCTTC. It translates to CSVEGGRTRYNEQFF.

In DNA, the CDR3 is TGTGCCGGGGGCTTACAGCGGGGGTCCTACGAGCAGTACTTC. Translated, it gives CAGGLQRGSYEQYF. The chain employs TRBV6-1 and TRBJ2-7, with TRBD2 identical over 8 bases. The CDR3 covers 14 residues. Germline V CDR1 and CDR2: MNHNS, SASEGT. V lost 11 bases and J lost 1; bases outside the gene matches: 10.

V gene TRBV5-4 combines with J gene TRBJ2-7; maybe TRBD1 (6 bases). V shed 2 bases and J shed 4 bases, with 16 bases lying between them. Looked up from germline, CDR1 is SGHNT and CDR2 is YYREEE (reference sequence). CDR3 length: 15 amino acids. CDR3 nucleotide sequence: TGTGCCAGCAGCTTAAGTGCAGGTAGGGGGTACGAGCAGTACTTC. Protein product: CASSLSAGRGYEQYF.

The chain links TRBV5-5 to TRBJ1-2; D remains unclear. Germline V CDR1 and CDR2: SGHKS, YYEKEE (reference sequence). V lost 4 bases and J 8 bases, leaving 9 bases between the germline ends. CDR3 length equals 11 residues. The CDR3 DNA is TGTGCCAGCAGCCACCCGGAGGGCTACACCTTC. Translating gives CASSHPEGYTF.

This CDR3 reads CASSLGRLRANEQFF. The CDR3 coding sequence is TGTGCCAGCAGCTTAGGCAGGCTTCGAGCCAATGAGCAGTTCTTC. The V gene is TRBV5-6, the J gene TRBJ2-1, with D uncertain. Germline assignment: CDR1 SGHDT and CDR2 YYEEEE. V was pared by 2 bases and J by 6 bases, with 15 bases between. The CDR3 length is 15 residues.

Concerning this clone: Other DNA sequences from this sample encode an identical CDR3 as well. The gene calls are TRBV29-1 and TRBJ2-1, with TRBD1 matching 10 bases. The CDR3 totals 13 residues. From germline, CDR1 is SQVTM and CDR2 ANQGSEA. CDR3 region: CSEGQGNNNEQFF. CDR3 coding DNA: TGCAGTGAGGGACAGGGGAACAACAATGAGCAGTTCTTC.

This sequence joins TRBV2 and TRBJ2-1; D might be TRBD2 (6 bases). The germline CDR1 and CDR2 sequences are SNHLY and FYNNEI. The V end was cut by 7 bases, the J end by 5 bases, with 15 bases between. CDR3 length: 14 amino acids. This chain's CDR3 is CASNREPANNEQFF. In DNA form, the CDR3 reads TGTGCCAGCAACCGGGAGCCCGCCAACAATGAGCAGTTCTTC.

Judged by abundance, this clone is medium-sized. The chain joins TRBV19 to TRBJ1-1; 7 bases match TRBD1. The V gene's germline CDR1 is LNHDA and CDR2 SQIVND (reference sequence). Trimming cost V 7 bases and J 1 base; bases outside gene matches: 6. This CDR3 contains 14 residues. The CDR3 loop reads CASKPGQANTEAFF. CDR3 nucleotides: TGTGCCAGTAAACCCGGACAGGCGAACACTGAAGCTTTCTTT.

This clone has more than one count but fewer than ten. V gene TRBV6-1 combines with J gene TRBJ2-2; TRBD1 is a possible D gene (7 bases). Germline CDR1 reads MNHNS; CDR2 reads SASEGT. The V gene lost 5 bases and the J gene lost 7 bases, with 14 bases spanning the gap. CDR3 size: 14 residues. The CDR3 coding sequence is TGTGCCAGCAGTCCAGGGGGACTGCGCGGGGAGCTGTTTTTT. This translates into CASSPGGLRGELFF.

The rearrangement uses TRBV2 and TRBJ2-4, with 9 bases lining up with TRBD1. J gave up 1 base and V 10 bases, and 11 bases lay outside the gene matches. The CDR3 loop spans 16 amino acids. The V gene's germline CDR1 is SNHLY and CDR2 FYNNEI. CDR3: CATTWEQGAAKNIQYF. For the CDR3, the DNA is TGTGCCACCACCTGGGAACAGGGGGCGGCCAAAAACATTCAGTACTTC. The variable domain in full, with the rest retrieved from reference TRBV2 and TRBJ2-4, is EPEVTQTPSHQVTQMGQEVILRCVPISNHLYFYWYRQILGQKVEFLVSFYNNEISEKSEIFDDQFSVERPDGSNFTLKIRSTKLEDSAMYFCATTWEQGAAKNIQYFGAGTRLSVL.